The rows below give T cell receptor beta chains drawn from one sample of a study of regulatory T cells in long-lasting Graves disease. Using its own MiXCR run on the multiplex PCR reads, TCRdb lists one record per CDR3 protein. The profile covers fewer than 400,000 distinct CDR3 sequences, with around a fifth appearing a single time and about 29% taken by the ten largest. The sample in question was peripheral blood mononuclear cells (PBMCs), obtained when the disease was refractory, from a patient treated with antithyroid drugs. The receptors come from a female donor with Graves disease. CDR3s include the opening cysteine and the closing phenylalanine or tryptophan. D genes are given only for firm matches. Clone size is not always given. Where it is, it says once, few, many or a class for expanded clones.

len: 13
j_gene: TRBJ2-7
abundance: NA
v_gene: TRBV19
d_gene: TRBD1
CDR3aa: CASSQTGGSEQYF
CDR3nt: TGTGCCAGTAGCCAGACAGGGGGCAGCGAGCAGTACTTC

len: 17
j_gene: TRBJ2-5
abundance: many
v_gene: TRBV27
d_gene: TRBD1
CDR3aa: CASSRPGTGNSQETQYF
CDR3nt: TGTGCCAGCAGCCGACCAGGGACAGGTAATTCTCAAGAGACCCAGTACTTC

len: 14
j_gene: TRBJ1-2
abundance: NA
v_gene: TRBV18
d_gene: TRBD1
CDR3aa: CASSPLDRAEGYTF
CDR3nt: TGTGCCAGCTCACCTCTCGACAGGGCGGAAGGCTACACCTTC

len: 18
j_gene: TRBJ2-5
abundance: many
v_gene: TRBV2
d_gene: NA
CDR3aa: CASSEPPTGDDPTETQYF
CDR3nt: TGTGCCAGCAGTGAACCCCCAACAGGCGATGACCCAACAGAGACCCAGTACTTC

len: 17
j_gene: TRBJ1-6
abundance: many
v_gene: TRBV11-2
d_gene: TRBD1
CDR3aa: CASSPTPYRGRGSPLHF
CDR3nt: TGTGCCAGCAGCCCCACCCCCTACAGGGGCCGTGGGTCACCCCTCCACTTT

len: 14
j_gene: TRBJ1-2
abundance: few
v_gene: TRBV6-2/TRBV6-3
d_gene: NA
CDR3aa: CASSWGADVNGYTF
CDR3nt: TGTGCCAGCAGTTGGGGTGCAGATGTGAATGGCTACACCTTC

len: 17
j_gene: TRBJ2-2
abundance: NA
v_gene: TRBV5-1
d_gene: NA
CDR3aa: CASSLRSRGNNAGELFF
CDR3nt: TGCGCCAGCAGCCTACGCAGTAGGGGAAACAACGCCGGGGAGCTGTTTTTT

len: 15
j_gene: TRBJ1-4
abundance: many
v_gene: TRBV12-3/TRBV12-4
d_gene: TRBD1
CDR3aa: CASKKTGGSNEKLFF
CDR3nt: TGTGCCAGCAAGAAAACAGGGGGAAGTAATGAAAAACTGTTTTTT

len: 13
j_gene: TRBJ1-5
abundance: NA
v_gene: TRBV19
d_gene: NA
CDR3aa: CASSINHGQPQHF
CDR3nt: TGTGCCAGTAGTATAAACCATGGTCAGCCCCAGCATTTT

len: 19
j_gene: TRBJ1-6
abundance: NA
v_gene: TRBV4-1
d_gene: TRBD1
CDR3aa: CASSPTRARGGRESSPLHF
CDR3nt: TGCGCCAGCAGCCCGACACGAGCCCGAGGGGGCAGGGAATCTTCACCCCTCCACTTT

len: 16
j_gene: TRBJ2-4
abundance: many
v_gene: TRBV28
d_gene: NA
CDR3aa: CASMRAGTLAKNIQYF
CDR3nt: TGTGCCAGCATGAGGGCAGGTACCCTAGCCAAAAACATTCAGTACTTC

len: 14
j_gene: TRBJ1-2
abundance: NA
v_gene: TRBV19
d_gene: NA
CDR3aa: CASSIGNSNYGYTF
CDR3nt: TGTGCCAGTAGTATCGGGAATTCAAACTATGGCTACACCTTC

len: 15
j_gene: TRBJ1-2
abundance: NA
v_gene: TRBV12-3/TRBV12-4
d_gene: TRBD1
CDR3aa: CASSYGQVANYGYTF
CDR3nt: TGTGCCAGCAGTTACGGACAGGTAGCTAACTATGGCTACACCTTC

len: 14
j_gene: TRBJ1-1
abundance: many
v_gene: TRBV10-3
d_gene: NA
CDR3aa: CAISEDLGGTEAFF
CDR3nt: TGTGCCATCAGTGAGGATCTGGGGGGCACTGAAGCTTTCTTT

len: 15
j_gene: TRBJ1-1
abundance: NA
v_gene: TRBV3-1
d_gene: NA
CDR3aa: CASSHTDGRVIEAFF
CDR3nt: TGTGCCAGCAGCCATACCGACGGAAGGGTCATTGAAGCTTTCTTT

len: 15
j_gene: TRBJ2-5
abundance: many
v_gene: TRBV20-1
d_gene: NA
CDR3aa: CSAHRRARLQETQYF
CDR3nt: TGCAGTGCCCACCGGAGGGCGAGGCTACAAGAGACCCAGTACTTC

len: 13
j_gene: TRBJ1-1
abundance: many
v_gene: TRBV7-3
d_gene: TRBD1
CDR3aa: CASSSSGGTEAFF
CDR3nt: TGTGCCAGCAGTTCTTCAGGGGGCACTGAAGCTTTCTTT

len: 15
j_gene: TRBJ2-4
abundance: many
v_gene: TRBV11-3
d_gene: TRBD1
CDR3aa: CASSLAYRGEGIQYF
CDR3nt: TGTGCCAGCAGCTTAGCGTACAGGGGAGAGGGCATTCAGTACTTC

len: 14
j_gene: TRBJ1-2
abundance: many
v_gene: TRBV7-2
d_gene: TRBD1
CDR3aa: CASSLFWTGYGYTF
CDR3nt: TGTGCCAGCAGCTTATTTTGGACAGGATATGGCTACACCTTC

len: 19
j_gene: TRBJ1-6
abundance: few
v_gene: TRBV6-5
d_gene: NA
CDR3aa: CASSYITGPTSSYNSPLHF
CDR3nt: TGTGCCAGCAGTTATATAACCGGGCCGACGAGCTCCTATAATTCACCCCTCCACTTT

len: 14
j_gene: TRBJ2-7
abundance: NA
v_gene: TRBV20-1
d_gene: TRBD2
CDR3aa: CSARALAGAYEQYF
CDR3nt: TGCAGTGCTAGAGCGCTAGCGGGGGCCTACGAGCAGTACTTC

len: 16
j_gene: TRBJ1-1
abundance: many
v_gene: TRBV5-1
d_gene: NA
CDR3aa: CASSLGQGSTNTEAFF
CDR3nt: TGCGCCAGCAGCTTGGGTCAGGGGAGTACGAACACTGAAGCTTTCTTT